This TCR beta chain was captured by sequencing in a study of shared clonotypes between healthy human individuals. Several immunoSEQ 96-well plates shared each subset's DNA, each plate a replicate. Sorted-subset replicate PCR reactions contained roughly 200 ng DNA, corresponding to about 30,000 T cell genomes. How the authors handled the data: Junction-only sequences produced by ImmunoSEQ had no quality scores, so filtering differed. Sequencing used immunoSEQ multiplex PCR; TCRdb keeps in-frame clones, though not all of them. V and J calls plus clone size are reproduced from that table; the DNA served to infer D and trimming. The sample records some 2 million clones, 90% to 95% being singletons. The V gene lost 8 bases and the J gene lost 0 bases, with 10 bases spanning the gap. The CDR3 sequence is 14 residues long. Looked up from germline, CDR1 is MNHEY and CDR2 is SVGAGI.

J is TRBJ2-2 and V is TRBV6-5, with D maybe TRBD1 (6 bases). Sequencing was done on a sample of naive CD4+ T cells sorted from blood. Subset defined: CD45RA+ positively selected. The clonotype comes from a man younger than 35 in good health. CDR3 loop: CASHRAANTGELFF. The CDR3 nucleotides are TGTGCCAGCCACAGGGCCGCGAACACCGGGGAGCTGTTTTTT.